The present TCR beta chain was sequenced within a study of blood T cell repertoires in COVID-19. Per the germline V gene, CDR1 is SGHKS and CDR2 is YYEKEE (reference sequence). The CDR3 is 13 amino acids. Between the trimmed V and J ends, which lost 4 bases and 6 bases, there was a span of 12 bases. Sequencing was performed with immunoSEQ multiplex PCR; in TCRdb, only in-frame clones are kept and a portion is missing. The repertoire consists of around 450,000 clones, with about 90% occurring once and the leading ten covering under 2%. Specimen: PBMCs or T cells enriched from blood (not recorded which). The sequence came from a woman younger than 35 with acute COVID-19. The chain has TRBV5-5 and TRBJ2-3; D remains ambiguous. The CDR3 coding sequence is TGTGCCAGCAGCACCCCGTACAGTGATACGCAGTATTTT. It codes for CASSTPYSDTQYF.